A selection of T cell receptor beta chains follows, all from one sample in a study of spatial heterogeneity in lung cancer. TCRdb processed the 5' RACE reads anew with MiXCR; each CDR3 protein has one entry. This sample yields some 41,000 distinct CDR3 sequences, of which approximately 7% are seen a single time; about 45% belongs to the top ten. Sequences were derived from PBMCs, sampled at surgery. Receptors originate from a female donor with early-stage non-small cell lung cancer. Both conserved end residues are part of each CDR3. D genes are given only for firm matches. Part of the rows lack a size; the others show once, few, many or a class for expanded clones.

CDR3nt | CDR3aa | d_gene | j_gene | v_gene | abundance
TGTGCCACCAGCCCTGAAGGGGTGAATGGCTACACCTTC | CATSPEGVNGYTF | - | TRBJ1-2 | TRBV15 | many
TGTGCCAGCATTGGGTCTAACTATGGCTACACCTTC | CASIGSNYGYTF | - | TRBJ1-2 | TRBV7-9 | many
TGTGCCAGCAGCTTAGGGGGGAGTACCAAAAACATTCAGTACTTC | CASSLGGSTKNIQYF | - | TRBJ2-4 | TRBV7-2 | many
TGTGCCAGCGCTCTCCGGGCCCAGAACACTGAAGCTTTCTTT | CASALRAQNTEAFF | - | TRBJ1-1 | TRBV7-9 | -
TGTGCCTGGAGTGGGAAACAGGGCAATCAGCCCCAGCATTTT | CAWSGKQGNQPQHF | - | TRBJ1-5 | TRBV30 | few
TGTGCCAGCAGCAAGACAGGGGTTAATGAAAAACTGTTTTTT | CASSKTGVNEKLFF | TRBD1 | TRBJ1-4 | TRBV9 | few
TGTGCCAGCAGCCTAAACAACCATTCACCCCTCCACTTT | CASSLNNHSPLHF | - | TRBJ1-6 | TRBV14 | many
TGTGCCAGCAGCCAGACTGGAACAGGGATGTACGGTGAAGCTTTCTTT | CASSQTGTGMYGEAFF | - | TRBJ1-1 | TRBV3-1 | many
TGCGCCAGCAGCCAAGCGGTCAGGGGCGTCTATGGCTACACCTTC | CASSQAVRGVYGYTF | - | TRBJ1-2 | TRBV4-1 | many
TGTGCCAGCAGTGGCCGGGCCTCCCCAGATACGCAGTATTTT | CASSGRASPDTQYF | - | TRBJ2-3 | TRBV28 | many
TGTGCCAGCAGTCCAGGACCCGGGAACTATGGCTACACCTTC | CASSPGPGNYGYTF | - | TRBJ1-2 | TRBV12-3/TRBV12-4 | few
TGCTGTGCTAGCGACTACAGGGCTAACACTGAAGCTTTCTTT | CCASDYRANTEAFF | - | TRBJ1-1 | TRBV20-1 | -
TGTGCCAGCTCACCACGGCTAGCGGGGGGGCCGGATACGCAGTATTTT | CASSPRLAGGPDTQYF | TRBD2 | TRBJ2-3 | TRBV18 | -
TGTGCCAGCAGTGAGCTTGGATCTAGCGGGGGTTCAAACACCGGGGAGCTGTTTTTT | CASSELGSSGGSNTGELFF | TRBD2 | TRBJ2-2 | TRBV25-1 | -
TGTGCCAGCTCACCACCCGCCCCGGGAGGCTACGAGCAGTACTTC | CASSPPAPGGYEQYF | TRBD2 | TRBJ2-7 | TRBV18 | few
TGTGCCAGCAGTTCACAGGGCGGAGGGGGATTCTACGAGCAGTACTTC | CASSSQGGGGFYEQYF | - | TRBJ2-7 | TRBV6-2/TRBV6-3 | many
TGTGCCAGCAGCCGGGACAGACAAGAGACCCAGTACTTC | CASSRDRQETQYF | TRBD1 | TRBJ2-5 | TRBV6-2/TRBV6-3 | many
TGCAGCGTTGAAAGACAGACTGAAGCTTTCTTT | CSVERQTEAFF | - | TRBJ1-1 | TRBV29-1 | many
TGTGCCAGCAGTTCTCACAGTGGGGGGATCGACAATGAGCAGTTCTTC | CASSSHSGGIDNEQFF | - | TRBJ2-1 | TRBV28 | many
TGTGCCAGCAGCTTGGCCCCCAGGACCTATGGCTACACCTTC | CASSLAPRTYGYTF | - | TRBJ1-2 | TRBV5-5 | many
TGTGCCAGCAGCGCTCTAGAGACCCAGTACTTC | CASSALETQYF | - | TRBJ2-5 | TRBV11-2 | -
TGTGCCAGCAGCTTGGCTAGGACAGGGTATCAAGAGACCCAGTACTTC | CASSLARTGYQETQYF | TRBD1 | TRBJ2-5 | TRBV5-5 | many
TGTGCCAGCAGCCCCGGGAGAAAGCAGTTCTTC | CASSPGRKQFF | - | TRBJ2-1 | TRBV12-3/TRBV12-4 | few
TGCAGTGCTAGAGATCGGCACGGGGAGCTGTTTTTT | CSARDRHGELFF | - | TRBJ2-2 | TRBV20-1 | many
TGTGCCAGCAGTCTTATACAGGGTAAGAACACTGAAGCTTTCTTT | CASSLIQGKNTEAFF | - | TRBJ1-1 | TRBV12-3/TRBV12-4 | -
TGCGCCAGCAGCCCTCGTCCCGGGACTAGCGGGGGGGCCCAAGAGACCCAGTACTTC | CASSPRPGTSGGAQETQYF | TRBD2 | TRBJ2-5 | TRBV4-1 | -